The 5 T cell receptor beta chains below come from one sample, sequenced in a study of neurological immune-mediated disorders. TCRdb ran MiXCR on the 5' RACE reads and lists one entry per CDR3 protein. The data hold around 60,000 distinct CDR3 sequences, with 3% to 4% observed a single time. Sequenced: PBMCs. These TCRs come from a woman in her fifties or sixties with multiple sclerosis.

This clonotype appeared many times. The chain carries TRBV10-3 and TRBJ2-7, with TRBD1 matching over 7 bases. CDR1 ENHRY and CDR2 SYGVKD come from the germline V gene. J lost 4 bases, V lost 2 bases, and 2 bases had no gene match. The length of the CDR3 is 13 residues. The CDR3 here is CAISEDRVYEQYF. The CDR3 DNA sequence: TGTGCCATCAGTGAGGACAGGGTGTACGAGCAGTACTTC.

The sample holds many counts of this clonotype. The chain carries TRBV11-2 and TRBJ2-5; D is uncertain. The V gene lost 7 bases and the J gene lost 2 bases, with 17 bases spanning the gap. The CDR3 is made up of 15 amino acids. Looked up from germline, CDR1 is SGHAT and CDR2 is FQNNGV. CDR3 sequence reads: CASTKTSLGQETQYF. The CDR3 DNA follows: TGTGCCAGCACCAAGACAAGCCTCGGGCAAGAGACCCAGTACTTC.

At least ten counts were recorded for this clonotype. The V gene is TRBV24-1, the J gene TRBJ1-1; D remains ambiguous. The germline V and J ends were trimmed by 5 bases and 1 base, with 7 bases remaining between them. CDR1 and CDR2 from the germline V gene are KGHDR and SFDVKD. The CDR3 is 13 residues long. CDR3 loop: CATSVAENTEAFF. The DNA for the CDR3 is TGTGCCACCAGTGTAGCAGAGAACACTGAAGCTTTCTTT.

This clonotype was seen many times. The chain recombines TRBV5-1 with TRBJ2-2; 9 bases agree with TRBD1. V lost 4 bases, J lost 4 bases, and 8 bases stayed unmatched. This CDR3 has 16 amino acids. Germline V lookup: CDR1 SGHRS, CDR2 YFSETQ. The CDR3 DNA sequence: TGCGCCAGCAGCCAGTCGGGACAGGGAGGCACCGGGGAGCTGTTTTTT. This codes for CASSQSGQGGTGELFF.

This clonotype was observed at least ten times. J is TRBJ2-1 and V is TRBV7-8; TRBD1 is a possible D gene (6 bases). The CDR3 is 17 amino acids. Germline CDR1 SGHVS, CDR2 FQNEAQ. Deletions cut 1 base from V and 5 bases from J, with 18 bases between. CDR3 nucleotides: TGTGCCAGCAGCTTAGTAGGGGGTCGGGGAAGGGACAATGAGCAGTTCTTC. It translates to CASSLVGGRGRDNEQFF.